The 29 T cell receptor beta chains below were found in one sample sequenced in a study of blood T cell repertoires in COVID-19 (dated by TCRdb to about 2020). Library preparation was by the immunoSEQ multiplex PCR assay. Not all clones reach the TCRdb copy of this immuneACCESS table, which keeps in-frame sequences only. Checked studies attribute under half of the gap to unresolved V genes and leave the rest unexplained. This sample holds about 410,000 clones; around nine tenths were observed only once. The ten most abundant clones make up about 1.8% of the sample. Sample: PBMCs or T cells enriched from blood (not recorded which). The receptors here all came from a woman aged 25 to 39 who had recovered from COVID-19.

The chain is built from TRBV7-9 and TRBJ1-2; TRBD1 might be the D (6 bases). V gave up 5 bases and J gave up 2 bases, with 12 bases separating them. The CDR3 is made up of 14 amino acids. CDR1 and CDR2 from the germline V gene are SEHNR and FQNEAQ (reference sequence). The CDR3 loop reads CASSNRADNYGYTF. The CDR3 bases are TGTGCCAGCAGCAACAGGGCCGACAACTATGGCTACACCTTC.

The V and J genes are TRBV30 and TRBJ1-6; D possibly corresponds to TRBD1 (5 bases). Deletions cut 2 bases from V and 8 bases from J, with 22 bases between. Per the germline V gene, CDR1 is GTSNPN and CDR2 is SVGIG (reference sequence). This CDR3 comprises 17 residues. The CDR3 bases are TGTGCCTGGAGTAGGTGGTTCCGACAGAGACTAGATTCACCCCTCCACTTT. Translating it yields CAWSRWFRQRLDSPLHF.

This chain connects TRBV4-2 to TRBJ2-7; maybe TRBD2 (6 bases). CDR3 length equals 15 residues. Germline loops: CDR1 LGHNA, CDR2 YNFKEQ. Trimming shortened V by 4 bases and J by 5 bases, and 18 bases separated the two germline ends. The CDR3 loop is CASSPREAGRNEQYF. The CDR3 DNA is TGTGCCAGCAGCCCCCGGGAAGCGGGCAGGAACGAGCAGTACTTC.

J is TRBJ1-1 and V is TRBV4-3, with 9 nucleotides matching TRBD1. Trimming at V came to 3 bases and at J to 6 bases, leaving 8 bases not matched to a gene. Germline CDR1 reads LGHNA; CDR2 reads YSLEER. The CDR3 covers 15 residues. CDR3 residues: CASSQSRDRVSEAFF. The CDR3 nucleotides read TGCGCCAGCAGCCAGAGCCGGGACAGGGTGTCTGAAGCTTTCTTT.

Written as DNA, the CDR3 is TGTGCCAGCAGCATTGGTCCCGGGACAGGGGTTCGGGGAGAAAAACTGTTTTTT. Its translation: CASSIGPGTGVRGEKLFF. V usage is TRBV5-4 and J usage is TRBJ1-4; 10 bases align to TRBD1. From germline, CDR1 is SGHNT and CDR2 YYREEE (reference sequence). There are 18 residues in the CDR3. Germline trimming cut 4 bases from V and 8 bases from J; bases unmatched to any gene: 17.

This clone was detected only a few times. The CDR3 nucleotides read TGTGCCAGCAGCCAAGGACATGAGGGCGGGGAGCTGTTTTTT. It is translated as CASSQGHEGGELFF. The chain uses TRBV3-1 (or the pseudogene TRBV3-2) and TRBJ2-2, with D maybe TRBD2 (5 bases). V was cut by 1 base and J by 7 bases, with 10 bases left in between. Germline-derived CDR1 and CDR2 are LGHDT and YNNKEL (reference sequence). The CDR3 has 14 amino acids.

The count of this clone is one. The chain carries TRBV5-4 and TRBJ1-1; 9 bases align to TRBD1. V lost 4 bases to trimming and J lost 7 bases; unmatched junction nucleotides: 5. The germline gives CDR1 SGHNT, CDR2 YYREEE (reference sequence). This CDR3 has 13 residues. The CDR3: CASSGRQGVEAFF. Here the CDR3 DNA reads TGTGCCAGCAGCGGAAGACAGGGGGTTGAAGCTTTCTTT.

The chain employs TRBV2 and TRBJ2-1, with no clear D. Germline CDR1 is SNHLY and CDR2 is FYNNEI. With 2 bases removed from V and 9 bases from J, the gap between germline ends came to 8 bases. CDR3 length equals 12 residues. CDR3 amino acids: CASSEIVGEQFF. The DNA of the CDR3 is TGTGCCAGCAGTGAAATAGTCGGTGAGCAGTTCTTC.

The genes are TRBV7-6 and TRBJ1-1; 8 bases line up with TRBD1. Unmatched junction bases numbered 15, after V lost 4 bases and J lost 8 bases. Germline-derived CDR1 and CDR2 are SGHVS and FNYEAQ. This CDR3 is 16 amino acids long. The CDR3 DNA follows: TGTGCCAGCAGCTCTTGGACAGGGAAGGATTTTGGGGAAGCTTTCTTT. Its protein is CASSSWTGKDFGEAFF.

The chain has TRBV5-4 and TRBJ1-3; D is undetermined. Trimming shortened V by 1 base and J by 0 bases, and 20 bases separated the two germline ends. CDR1 and CDR2 (germline): SGHNT, YYREEE (reference sequence). The CDR3 contains 19 residues. Here the CDR3 reads CASSLISITADFSGNTIYF. The CDR3 nucleotides read TGTGCCAGCAGCTTGATTAGTATAACAGCCGATTTCTCTGGAAACACCATATATTTT.

The chain uses TRBV18 and TRBJ1-1; maybe TRBD1 (6 bases). V lost 1 base, J lost 7 bases, and 13 bases lay in between. The V gene's germline CDR1 is KGHSH and CDR2 LQKENI. This CDR3 spans 14 amino acids. CDR3 nucleotide sequence: TGTGCCAGCTCACCACGACAGGATCATGGTGAAGCTTTCTTT. Translating it yields CASSPRQDHGEAFF.

At least ten counts were recorded for this clone. The CDR3 spells CASSEQGESHYYGYTF. The CDR3 DNA follows: TGTGCCAGCAGTGAACAGGGGGAATCCCACTACTATGGCTACACCTTC. The J gene is TRBJ1-2, the V gene TRBV6-1; 7 bases align to TRBD1. Germline values: CDR1 MNHNS, CDR2 SASEGT. V lost 2 bases and J lost 3; bases outside the gene matches: 9. The CDR3 is 16 amino acids.

The V call is TRBV15, the J call TRBJ2-1; a weak D match, TRBD2 (6 bases). V dropped 1 base and J dropped 7 bases, with 20 bases sitting between them. The CDR3 extends over 17 amino acids. CDR1 is LNHNV and CDR2 is YYDKDF in the germline V gene (reference sequence). CDR3 sequence (DNA): TGTGCCACCAGCAGAGCCAAGGGGCGGGGAAAGGCGAATGAGCAGTTCTTC. This encodes CATSRAKGRGKANEQFF.

The rearrangement links TRBV21-1 to TRBJ1-6; the DNA was not used to check the table's D call, TRBD1. TRBV21-1 constitutes a pseudogene. The CDR3 is 17 residues long. For the CDR3, the DNA is TGTGCCAGCAGCATTAAAGACAGGTGCACCTATAATTCACCCCTCCACTTT. Its protein product is CASSIKDRCTYNSPLHF.

The rearrangement links TRBV7-8 to TRBJ2-1, with 11 bases aligning to TRBD2. Germline CDR1 and CDR2: SGHVS and FQNEAQ. The CDR3 extends over 18 amino acids. The V and J ends lost 5 bases and 3 bases, in that order; junction bases with no gene match: 12. The CDR3 DNA is TGTGCCAGCAGCATCATTAGCGGGGGGGCCTCCTACTACAATGAGCAGTTCTTC. Translating it yields CASSIISGGASYYNEQFF.

This chain joins TRBV4-1 and TRBJ2-7; 12 positions match TRBD2. The V gene end was trimmed by 0 bases and the J gene end by 4 bases; junction bases not matched to a gene: 1. CDR3 length equals 15 residues. Per germline, CDR1 MGHRA and CDR2 YSYEKL. The CDR3 loop reads CASSQETSGRYEQYF. As DNA, the CDR3 is TGCGCCAGCAGCCAAGAAACTAGCGGGAGGTACGAGCAGTACTTC.

Regarding this clone: The same CDR3 also results from other DNA sequences found in this sample. V gene TRBV29-1 combines with J gene TRBJ1-5; perhaps TRBD1 as D (5 bases). V was clipped by 4 bases and J by 2 bases, with 6 bases between them. The CDR3 is 12 amino acids. Per the germline V gene, CDR1 is SQVTM and CDR2 is ANQGSEA. In DNA form, the CDR3 reads TGCAGCGTTGCACAGGGCAATCAGCCCCAGCATTTT. It specifies CSVAQGNQPQHF.

The chain has TRBV4-2 and TRBJ1-5, with no clear D. Looked up from germline, CDR1 is LGHNA and CDR2 is YNFKEQ. Trimming removed 0 bases at V and 4 bases at J, with 7 bases between. The CDR3 has 14 amino acids. The CDR3 DNA sequence: TGTGCCAGCAGCCAAGAACCGGGAAATCAGCCCCAGCATTTT. This translates into CASSQEPGNQPQHF.

The gene calls are TRBV15 and TRBJ2-1; 8 nucleotides align to TRBD2. J gave up 8 bases and V 5 bases, and 2 bases lay outside the gene matches. Germline values: CDR1 LNHNV, CDR2 YYDKDF (reference sequence). The CDR3 runs to 12 residues. CDR3 amino acids: CATSLREDEQFF. In DNA, the CDR3 is TGTGCCACCAGCCTGCGGGAGGATGAGCAGTTCTTC.

This clone was seen a single time. V is TRBV5-1 and J is TRBJ2-2, with 12 positions matching TRBD2. Germline trimming cut 3 bases from V and 5 bases from J; bases unmatched to any gene: 5. This CDR3 comprises 16 residues. CDR1 and CDR2 from the germline V gene are SGHRS and YFSETQ. CDR3 in DNA: TGCGCCAGCAGCTCGCTAGCGGGAGGGCGGACCGGGGAGCTGTTTTTT. It is translated as CASSSLAGGRTGELFF.

J is TRBJ1-2 and V is TRBV7-9; the D is unclear. CDR1 is SEHNR, CDR2 FQNEAQ, per germline (reference sequence). Trimming stripped 2 bases from V and 2 bases from J, with 6 bases between. This CDR3 region has 13 residues. CDR3 DNA sequence: TGTGCCAGCAGCTTACGGGTAAACTATGGCTACACCTTC. Its translation: CASSLRVNYGYTF.

The chain uses TRBV5-1 and TRBJ1-2; 9 nucleotides align to TRBD1. J lost 2 bases, V lost 4 bases, and 6 bases had no gene match. This CDR3 region has 15 residues. The germline V gene has CDR1 SGHRS and CDR2 YFSETQ. CDR3: CASSLTGTGNYGYTF. The CDR3 nucleotides read TGCGCCAGCAGCCTAACCGGGACAGGGAACTATGGCTACACCTTC.

The rearrangement links TRBV5-1 to TRBJ2-7; D uncertain. CDR3 size: 12 residues. Trimming removed 1 base at V and 3 bases at J, with 5 bases between. Germline loops: CDR1 SGHRS, CDR2 YFSETQ. The CDR3 here is CASSLPNYEQYF. The CDR3 nucleotides are TGCGCCAGCAGCTTGCCCAACTACGAGCAGTACTTC.

The V and J genes are TRBV11-2 and TRBJ1-1; D is undetermined. From germline, CDR1 is SGHAT and CDR2 FQNNGV. V was pared by 6 bases and J by 4 bases, with 9 bases between. The CDR3 has 12 residues. CDR3 bases: TGTGCCAGCAGGGAGGTGGGCACTGAAGCTTTCTTT. Translated: CASREVGTEAFF.

This clone was seen once. This chain links TRBV19 with TRBJ1-2; D not certain. The germline V gene encodes CDR1 LNHDA and CDR2 SQIVND (reference sequence). The CDR3 spans 12 residues. V was pared by 5 bases and J by 3 bases, with 7 bases between. In DNA form, the CDR3 reads TGTGCCAGTAGTTCTGACTACTATGGCTACACCTTC. Amino acids: CASSSDYYGYTF.

The chain couples TRBV6-1 to TRBJ2-1; 8 bases are shared with TRBD2. The ends lost 3 bases at V and 14 bases at J; junction bases unmatched: 12. Germline loops: CDR1 MNHNS, CDR2 SASEGT. The CDR3 runs 14 residues. This chain's CDR3 is CASSDRPIAGPEFF. Written as DNA, the CDR3 is TGTGCCAGCAGTGACCGCCCCATAGCGGGGCCGGAGTTCTTC.

The genes are TRBV27 and TRBJ2-7; D might be TRBD1 (5 bases). Germline CDR1 and CDR2: MNHEY and SMNVEV (reference sequence). V lost 2 bases, J lost 7 bases, and 12 bases lay in between. The length of the CDR3 is 13 residues. The CDR3 DNA is TGTGCCAGCAGTTTAGCTCGACAGTCTGAGCAGTACTTC. Protein product: CASSLARQSEQYF.

This chain uses TRBV6-5 with TRBJ1-2; TRBD1 aligns across 7 bases. CDR1 and CDR2 (germline): MNHEY, SVGAGI. The CDR3 has 14 residues. J lost 3 bases, V lost 6 bases, and 7 bases had no gene match. In DNA form, the CDR3 reads TGTGCCAGCAGCAGGGACAGCCAGTACTATGGCTACACCTTC. This translates into CASSRDSQYYGYTF.

This chain joins TRBV7-8 and TRBJ2-2; 11 bases are shared with TRBD2. Germline CDR1 is SGHVS and CDR2 is FQNEAQ. The length of the CDR3 is 16 residues. V lost 5 bases to trimming and J lost 4 bases; unmatched junction nucleotides: 6. The CDR3 reads CASSLSGGAGTGELFF. The CDR3 coding sequence is TGTGCCAGCAGCCTTAGCGGGGGGGCGGGCACCGGGGAGCTGTTTTTT.